The TCR beta chain described here comes from a study of molecular identifiers for immune sequencing clone quantification. Previously described methods and listed TCR primers were used for bulk TCR libraries. From the PCR reads, TCRdb called clonotypes with MiXCR, one entry per CDR3 protein. The sample records around 480,000 distinct CDR3 sequences, roughly a fifth being singletons. In its sample, this clonotype was seen a few times. The antigen remains undetermined. Study-level findings and limits: Clones above 20 RNA copies contained over 97% of effector molecules and under 1% of naive molecules.

This receptor was identified in a human donor in good health. Some libraries in this study had Jurkat cell RNA spiked in. Sequencing used naive CD8+ T cells from blood, with Jurkat cell RNA spiked in. Specified subset: FACS-sorted CD8+CD4-CCR7+CD45RA+ naive T cells.

The CDR3 reads CASSHGIQGDSTDTQYF. DNA for the CDR3: TGTGCCAGCAGTCACGGGATCCAGGGGGACAGCACAGATACGCAGTATTTT. The chain joins TRBV6-2 or TRBV6-3 to TRBJ2-3, with 7 bases matching TRBD1. CDR3 length: 17 amino acids. CDR1 is MNHEY and CDR2 is SVGEGT in the germline V gene. V was pared by 5 bases and J by 0 bases, with 11 bases of the junction left unmatched.